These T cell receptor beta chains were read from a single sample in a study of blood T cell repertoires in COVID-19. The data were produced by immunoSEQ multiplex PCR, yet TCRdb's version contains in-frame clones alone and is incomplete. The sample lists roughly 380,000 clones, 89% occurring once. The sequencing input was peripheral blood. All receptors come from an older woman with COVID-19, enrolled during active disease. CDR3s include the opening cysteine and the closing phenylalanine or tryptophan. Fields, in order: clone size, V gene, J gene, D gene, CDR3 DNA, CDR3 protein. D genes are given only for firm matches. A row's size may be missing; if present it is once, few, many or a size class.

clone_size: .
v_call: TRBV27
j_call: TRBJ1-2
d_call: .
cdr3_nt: TGTGCCAGCAGTTTATCACCCAGGAACTATGGCTACACCTTC
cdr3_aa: CASSLSPRNYGYTF

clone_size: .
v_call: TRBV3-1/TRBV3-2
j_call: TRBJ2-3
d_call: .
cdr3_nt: TGTGCCAGCAGCCAAGAAGCTGCGCAGTATTTT
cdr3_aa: CASSQEAAQYF

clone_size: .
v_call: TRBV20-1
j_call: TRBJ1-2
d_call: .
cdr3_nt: TGCAGTGCTAGTTCGGCGCTAGGCACAGGCTACACCTTC
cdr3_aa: CSASSALGTGYTF

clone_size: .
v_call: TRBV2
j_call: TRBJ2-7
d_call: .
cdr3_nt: TGTGCCAGCCTGGGTAGGGGTCCGGGTAGGGAGCAGTACTTC
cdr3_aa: CASLGRGPGREQYF

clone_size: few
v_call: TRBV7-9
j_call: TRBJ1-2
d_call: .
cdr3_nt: TGTGCCAGCAGCGATGAAGAGGACAGCCTTAACTATGGCTACACCTTC
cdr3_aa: CASSDEEDSLNYGYTF

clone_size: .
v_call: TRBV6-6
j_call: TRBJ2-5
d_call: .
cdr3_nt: TGTGCCAGCAGTTTGGGGGGAACCAAAGAGACCCAGTACTTC
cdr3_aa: CASSLGGTKETQYF

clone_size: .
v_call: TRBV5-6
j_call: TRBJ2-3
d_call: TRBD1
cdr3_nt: TGTGCCAGCAGCCGGACAGGGGGCGGCACAGATACGCAGTATTTT
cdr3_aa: CASSRTGGGTDTQYF

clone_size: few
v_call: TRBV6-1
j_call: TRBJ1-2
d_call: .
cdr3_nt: TGTGCCAGCAGTGAAATTGGGGCTTTGGAAGGCTACACCTTC
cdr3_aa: CASSEIGALEGYTF

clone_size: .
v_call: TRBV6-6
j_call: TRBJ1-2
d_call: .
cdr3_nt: TGTGCCAGCAGTGAGAGACAGCTACATAACTATGGCTACACCTTC
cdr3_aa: CASSERQLHNYGYTF

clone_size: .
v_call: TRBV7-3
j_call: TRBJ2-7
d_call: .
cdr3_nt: TGTGCCAGCAGCCGCTTGGGGGGGGCCGAGCAGTACTTC
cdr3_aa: CASSRLGGAEQYF

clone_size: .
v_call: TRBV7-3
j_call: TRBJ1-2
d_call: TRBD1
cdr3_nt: TGTGCCAGCAGCTTACGCCCGACAGGGGCTAGCTATGGCTACACCTTC
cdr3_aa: CASSLRPTGASYGYTF

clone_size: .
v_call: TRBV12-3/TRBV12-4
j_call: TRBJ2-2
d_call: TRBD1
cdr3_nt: TGTGCCAGCAATACAGGGGGCGCCGGGGAGCTGTTTTTT
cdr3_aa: CASNTGGAGELFF

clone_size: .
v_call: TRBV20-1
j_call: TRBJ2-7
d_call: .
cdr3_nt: TGCAGTGCTGCAGGGGGGTCTGAGCAGTACTTC
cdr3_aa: CSAAGGSEQYF

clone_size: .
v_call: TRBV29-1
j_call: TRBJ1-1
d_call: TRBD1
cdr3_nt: TGCAGCGTCCGTCCTAAACGTTACGACAGGGCCAAGTGGGGCACTGAAGCTTTCTTT
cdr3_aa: CSVRPKRYDRAKWGTEAFF

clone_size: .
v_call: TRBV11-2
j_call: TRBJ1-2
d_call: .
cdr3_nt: TGTGCCAGCAGCCAGCCGGGGGGACGAGTTCGTGGCTACACCTTC
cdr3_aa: CASSQPGGRVRGYTF

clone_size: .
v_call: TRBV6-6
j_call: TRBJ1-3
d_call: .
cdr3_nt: TGTGCCAGCAGTTACTCGATTGGCGGTAACACCATATATTTT
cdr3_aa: CASSYSIGGNTIYF

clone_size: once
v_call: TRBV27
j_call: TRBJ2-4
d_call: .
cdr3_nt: TGTGCCAGCAGCCAGAACGGGGGTACCTTTTTCTTAGCCAAAAACATTCAGTACTTC
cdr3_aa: CASSQNGGTFFLAKNIQYF

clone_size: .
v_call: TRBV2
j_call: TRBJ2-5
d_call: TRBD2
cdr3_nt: TGTGCCAGCAGTGAACGTCTACGGGGGGGGATTAAGACCCAGTACTTC
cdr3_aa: CASSERLRGGIKTQYF

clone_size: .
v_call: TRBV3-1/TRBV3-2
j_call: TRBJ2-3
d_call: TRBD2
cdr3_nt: TGTGCCAGCAGCCAAGTCTTACGGGGGGGAACAGATACGCAGTATTTT
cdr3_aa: CASSQVLRGGTDTQYF

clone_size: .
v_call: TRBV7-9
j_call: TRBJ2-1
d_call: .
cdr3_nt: TGTGCCAGCAGCTTACAACCGGATGAGCAGTTCTTC
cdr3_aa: CASSLQPDEQFF

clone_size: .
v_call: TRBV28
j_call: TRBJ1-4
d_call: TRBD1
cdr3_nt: TGTGCCACCTCGGGACAGCTTAATGAAAAACTGTTTTTT
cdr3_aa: CATSGQLNEKLFF

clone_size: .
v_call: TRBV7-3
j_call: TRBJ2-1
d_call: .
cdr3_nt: TGTGCCAGCAGCTTAACCGGGGATGAGCAGTTCTTC
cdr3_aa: CASSLTGDEQFF

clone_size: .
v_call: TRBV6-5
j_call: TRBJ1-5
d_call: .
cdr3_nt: TGTGCCAGCAGTTGGTCAGGGGTCCAGCCCCAGCATTTT
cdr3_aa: CASSWSGVQPQHF

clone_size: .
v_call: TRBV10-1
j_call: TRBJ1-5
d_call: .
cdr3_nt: TGCGCCAGCAGGCGGGCAGTCCTCCTTTATCAGCCCCAGCATTTT
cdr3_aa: CASRRAVLLYQPQHF

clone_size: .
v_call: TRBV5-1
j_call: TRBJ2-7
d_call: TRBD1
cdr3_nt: TGCGCCAGCAGATTGGATTCAGGGGGCCGGGAGCAGTACTTC
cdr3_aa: CASRLDSGGREQYF

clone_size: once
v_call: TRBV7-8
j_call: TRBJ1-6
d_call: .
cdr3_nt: TGTGCCAGCAGCTTATGGGGGGTGGGCACCTTGTCGTCACCCCTCCACTTT
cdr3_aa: CASSLWGVGTLSSPLHF

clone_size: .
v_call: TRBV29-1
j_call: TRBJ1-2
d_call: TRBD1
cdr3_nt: TGCAGCGTTGAAGATCCCCACAGGGGATACTATGGCTACACCTTC
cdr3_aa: CSVEDPHRGYYGYTF

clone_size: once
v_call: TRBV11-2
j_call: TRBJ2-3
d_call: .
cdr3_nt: TGTGCCAGCAGCACGACTACTTCCACAGATACGCAGTATTTT
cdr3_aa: CASSTTTSTDTQYF